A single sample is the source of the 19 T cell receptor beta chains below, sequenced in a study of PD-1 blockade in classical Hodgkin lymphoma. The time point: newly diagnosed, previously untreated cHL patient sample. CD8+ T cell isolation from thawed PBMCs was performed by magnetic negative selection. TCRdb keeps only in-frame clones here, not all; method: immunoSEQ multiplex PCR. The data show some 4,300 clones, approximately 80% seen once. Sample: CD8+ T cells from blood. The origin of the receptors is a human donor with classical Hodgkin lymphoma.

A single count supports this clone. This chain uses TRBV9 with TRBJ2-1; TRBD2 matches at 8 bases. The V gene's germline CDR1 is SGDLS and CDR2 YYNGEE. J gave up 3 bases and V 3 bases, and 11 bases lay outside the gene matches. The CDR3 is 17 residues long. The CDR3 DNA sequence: TGTGCCAGCAGCGAAGTTAGCGGGGAACATCACTACAATGAGCAGTTCTTC. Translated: CASSEVSGEHHYNEQFF. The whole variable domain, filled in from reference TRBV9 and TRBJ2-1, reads DSGVTQTPKHLITATGQRVTLRCSPRSGDLSVYWYQQSLDQGLQFLIQYYNGEERAKGNILERFSAQQFPDLHSELNLSSLELGDSALYFCASSEVSGEHHYNEQFFGPGTRLTVL.

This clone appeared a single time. The CDR3 region has the DNA TGTGCCAGCAGTGAACCGGGGAAACTGTTTTTT. Protein product: CASSEPGKLFF. The chain couples TRBV2 to TRBJ1-4; the D is unclear. CDR3 length: 11 residues. The germline V gene encodes CDR1 SNHLY and CDR2 FYNNEI. The V gene lost 2 bases and the J gene lost 11 bases, with 6 bases spanning the gap.

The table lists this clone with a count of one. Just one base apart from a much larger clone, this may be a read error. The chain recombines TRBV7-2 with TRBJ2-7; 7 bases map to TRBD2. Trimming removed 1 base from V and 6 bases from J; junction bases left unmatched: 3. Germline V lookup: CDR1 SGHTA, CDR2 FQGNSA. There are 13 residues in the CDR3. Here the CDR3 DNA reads TGTGCCAGCAGCTTAGGCGGGGGTCTCGAGCAGTACTTC. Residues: CASSLGGGLEQYF.

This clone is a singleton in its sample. DNA for the CDR3: TGTGCCAGCAGTCTCCTCGGGCCCACAGATACGCAGTATTTT. Residues: CASSLLGPTDTQYF. V is TRBV28 and J is TRBJ2-3, with unresolved D. The ends were cut back, 5 bases at V and 2 bases at J, with 11 bases in the middle. The CDR3 is 14 amino acids. Germline CDR1 and CDR2: MDHEN and SYDVKM.

CDR3 bases: TGTGCCAGCAGTTCTCGGGGGCCTCCCTACGAGCAGTACTTC. It encodes CASSSRGPPYEQYF. The chain combines TRBV5-8 with TRBJ2-7; D is tentatively TRBD1 or TRBD2 (6 bases each). V lost 5 bases, J lost 2 bases, and 14 bases lay in between. This CDR3 comprises 14 residues. Germline V gene lookup returns CDR1 SGHTS and CDR2 YDEGEE.

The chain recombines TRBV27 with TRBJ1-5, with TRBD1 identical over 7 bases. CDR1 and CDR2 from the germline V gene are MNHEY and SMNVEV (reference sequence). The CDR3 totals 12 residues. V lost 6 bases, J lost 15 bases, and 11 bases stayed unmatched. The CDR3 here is CASSLRDRLLHF. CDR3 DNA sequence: TGTGCCAGCAGCCTCCGGGACAGACTTTTGCATTTT.

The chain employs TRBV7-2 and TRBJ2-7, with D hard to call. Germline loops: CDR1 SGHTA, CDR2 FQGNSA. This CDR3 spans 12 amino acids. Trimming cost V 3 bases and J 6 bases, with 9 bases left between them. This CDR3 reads CASSFEGVEQYF. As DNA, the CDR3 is TGTGCCAGCAGCTTTGAAGGCGTCGAGCAGTACTTC. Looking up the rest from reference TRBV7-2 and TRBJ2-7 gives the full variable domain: GAGVSQSPSNKVTEKGKDVELRCDPISGHTALYWYRQSLGQGLEFLIYFQGNSAPDKSGLPSDRFSAERTGGSVSTLTIQRTQQEDSAVYLCASSFEGVEQYFGPGTRLTVT.

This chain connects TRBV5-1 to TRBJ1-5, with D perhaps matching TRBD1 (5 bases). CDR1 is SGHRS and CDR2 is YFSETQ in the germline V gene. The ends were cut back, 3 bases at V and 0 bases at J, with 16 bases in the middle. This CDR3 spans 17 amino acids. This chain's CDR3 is CASSWFLAGYSNQPQHF. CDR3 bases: TGCGCCAGCAGCTGGTTCTTAGCAGGGTATAGCAATCAGCCCCAGCATTTT.

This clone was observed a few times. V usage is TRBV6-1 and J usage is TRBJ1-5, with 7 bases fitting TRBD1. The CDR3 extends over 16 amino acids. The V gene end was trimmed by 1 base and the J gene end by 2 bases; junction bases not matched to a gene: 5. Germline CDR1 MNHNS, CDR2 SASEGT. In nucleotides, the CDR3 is TGTGCCAGCAGTGAAGACAGGGGTTTAGGCAATCAGCCCCAGCATTTT. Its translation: CASSEDRGLGNQPQHF.

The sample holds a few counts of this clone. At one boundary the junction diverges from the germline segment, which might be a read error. The CDR3 DNA is TGTGCCAGCAACGGACTAGCGGGGGGCGTAGACTTC. Amino acids: CASNGLAGGVDF. This chain connects TRBV7-8 to TRBJ2-7, with 14 bases fitting TRBD2. Germline V CDR1 and CDR2: SGHVS, FQNEAQ. The CDR3 runs to 12 residues.

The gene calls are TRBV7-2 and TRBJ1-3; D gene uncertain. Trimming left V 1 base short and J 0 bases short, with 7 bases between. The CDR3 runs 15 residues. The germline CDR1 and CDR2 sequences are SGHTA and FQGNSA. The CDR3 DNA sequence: TGTGCCAGCAGCTTAGGTCCGAGCTCTGGAAACACCATATATTTT. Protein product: CASSLGPSSGNTIYF.

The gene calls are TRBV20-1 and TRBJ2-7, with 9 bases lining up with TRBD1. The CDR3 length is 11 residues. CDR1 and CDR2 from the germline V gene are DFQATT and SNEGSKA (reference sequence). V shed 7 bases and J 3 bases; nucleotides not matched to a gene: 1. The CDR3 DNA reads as TGCAGTGTGGGACAGGGCTACGAGCAGTACTTC. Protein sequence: CSVGQGYEQYF.

CDR3 coding DNA: TGTGCCAGCAGTTTTGTAGCGGGAGGGCCGGGTGAGCAGTTCTTC. As protein: CASSFVAGGPGEQFF. The rearrangement links TRBV28 to TRBJ2-1; 11 bases fit TRBD2. The CDR3 consists of 15 residues. Unmatched junction bases numbered 7, after V lost 3 bases and J lost 9 bases. CDR1 is MDHEN, CDR2 SYDVKM, per germline.

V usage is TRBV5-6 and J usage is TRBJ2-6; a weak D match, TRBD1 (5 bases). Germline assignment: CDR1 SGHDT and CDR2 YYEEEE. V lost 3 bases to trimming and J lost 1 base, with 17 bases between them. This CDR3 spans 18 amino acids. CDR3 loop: CASSSWGRDGSGANVLTF. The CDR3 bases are TGTGCCAGCAGCTCCTGGGGCAGGGATGGTTCTGGGGCCAACGTCCTGACTTTC.

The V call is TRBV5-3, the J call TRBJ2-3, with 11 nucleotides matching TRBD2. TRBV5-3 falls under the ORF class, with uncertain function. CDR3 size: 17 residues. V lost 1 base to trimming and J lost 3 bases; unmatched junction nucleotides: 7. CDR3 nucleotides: TGTGCCAGAAGCTTGAAACGTAGCGGGGGGGCTACAGATACGCAGTATTTT. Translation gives CARSLKRSGGATDTQYF.

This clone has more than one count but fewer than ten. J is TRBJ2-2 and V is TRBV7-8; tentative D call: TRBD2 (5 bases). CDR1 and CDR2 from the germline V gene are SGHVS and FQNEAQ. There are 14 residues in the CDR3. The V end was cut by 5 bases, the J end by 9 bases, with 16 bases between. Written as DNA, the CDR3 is TGTGCCAGCAGCCAATTCAGAGACTATCGGGAGCTGTTTTTT. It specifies CASSQFRDYRELFF. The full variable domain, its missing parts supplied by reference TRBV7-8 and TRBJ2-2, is GAGVSQSPRYKVAKRGQDVALRCDPISGHVSLFWYQQALGQGPEFLTYFQNEAQLDKSGLPSDRFFAERPEGSVSTLKIQRTQQEDSAVYLCASSQFRDYRELFFGEGSRLTVL.

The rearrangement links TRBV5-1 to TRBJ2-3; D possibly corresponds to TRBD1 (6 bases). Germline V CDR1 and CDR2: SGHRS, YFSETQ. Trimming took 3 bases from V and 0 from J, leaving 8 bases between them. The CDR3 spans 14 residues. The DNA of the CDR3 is TGCGCCAGCAGCTCGGACAGAAGCACAGATACGCAGTATTTT. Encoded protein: CASSSDRSTDTQYF.

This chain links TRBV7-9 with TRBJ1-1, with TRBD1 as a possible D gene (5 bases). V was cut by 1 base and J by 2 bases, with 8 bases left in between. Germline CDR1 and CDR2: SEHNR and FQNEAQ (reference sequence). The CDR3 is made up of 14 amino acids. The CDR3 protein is CASSLGTFNTEAFF. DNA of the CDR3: TGTGCCAGCAGCTTAGGGACATTTAACACTGAAGCTTTCTTT.

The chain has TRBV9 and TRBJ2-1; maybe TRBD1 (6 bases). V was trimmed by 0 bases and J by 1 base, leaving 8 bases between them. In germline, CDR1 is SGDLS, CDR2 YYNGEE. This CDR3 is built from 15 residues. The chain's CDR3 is CASSVGTASYNEQFF. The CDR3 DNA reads TGTGCCAGCAGCGTAGGGACAGCGTCCTACAATGAGCAGTTCTTC.